This paragraph reports one TCR beta chain. This entry is derived from a study of blood T cell repertoires in COVID-19. Study details: Donors in Cohort 3 counted as recovered after two negative PCRs, clearance, or symptom resolution. Acute and convalescent COVID-19 samples came from the United States, Italy and Spain.

Under the authors' procedure: Reference gene primers were amplified, and this amplification served to estimate nucleated cell counts. Using immunoSEQ multiplex PCR, the repertoire was profiled, and TCRdb retains in-frame clones only, with some absent. V and J calls and clone size follow that table, whereas D and trimming were derived from the DNA. Among hundreds of thousands of clones listed, roughly nine tenths were seen once. The germline gives CDR1 SGHTA, CDR2 FQGNSA. With 4 bases clipped from V and 2 bases from J, the junction kept 9 bases outside the gene matches. This CDR3 comprises 16 residues. Recruits, aged roughly 18 to 95 years, lived in 24 US areas.

The chain recombines TRBV7-2 with TRBJ1-2; TRBD1 matches 8 bases. Specimen: PBMCs or T cells enriched from blood (not recorded which). The TCR sequence derives from a woman between 45 and 65 years old in a cohort exposed to, infected with or recovered from COVID-19 (not recorded which). The CDR3 coding sequence is TGTGCCAGCAGCTCATACTGGACAGGGCAAAACTATGGCTACACCTTC. It specifies CASSSYWTGQNYGYTF.